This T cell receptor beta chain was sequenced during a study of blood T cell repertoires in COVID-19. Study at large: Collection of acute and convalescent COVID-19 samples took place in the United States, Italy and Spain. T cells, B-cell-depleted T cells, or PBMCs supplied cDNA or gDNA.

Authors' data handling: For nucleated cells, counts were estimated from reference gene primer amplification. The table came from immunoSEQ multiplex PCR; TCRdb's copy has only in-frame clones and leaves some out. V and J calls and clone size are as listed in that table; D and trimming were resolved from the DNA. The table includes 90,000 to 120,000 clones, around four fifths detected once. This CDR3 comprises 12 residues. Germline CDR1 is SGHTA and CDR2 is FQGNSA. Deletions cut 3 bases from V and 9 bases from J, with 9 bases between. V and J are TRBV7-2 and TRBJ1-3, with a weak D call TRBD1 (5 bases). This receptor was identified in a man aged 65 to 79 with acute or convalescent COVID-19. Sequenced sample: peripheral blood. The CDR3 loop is CASSFQGATIYF. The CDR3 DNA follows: TGTGCCAGCAGCTTCCAGGGCGCCACCATATATTTT.